Below are 18 T cell receptor beta chains sequenced from a single sample in a study of blood T cells in healthy people across ages. With a J-beta primer mix and a sample-barcoded 5' primer, a second PCR ran about 7 to 12 cycles. TCRdb re-analysed the 5' RACE reads in MiXCR, keeping a single row per CDR3 protein. The sample shows hundreds of thousands of distinct CDR3 sequences, 52% of them seen only once. The specimen sequenced was blood. The receptors originated from a woman of 80 years or more in good health.

This clonotype was recorded many times. The chain recombines TRBV4-1 with TRBJ2-1, with TRBD2 matching 7 bases. After removal of 3 bases from V and 2 bases from J, the junction contained 10 bases not matched to a gene. The germline V gene encodes CDR1 MGHRA and CDR2 YSYEKL. The CDR3 totals 17 residues. In DNA, the CDR3 is TGCGCCAGCAGCCAGGGCCTCCTAGCGGAAGCCTACAATGAGCAGTTCTTC. It encodes CASSQGLLAEAYNEQFF.

This clonotype has more than one count but fewer than ten. CDR3 sequence reads: CASSNTGNNQPQHF. The DNA for the CDR3 is TGTGCCAGCAGTAATACAGGAAACAATCAGCCCCAGCATTTT. V usage is TRBV2 and J usage is TRBJ1-5; a possible D gene is TRBD1 (5 bases). Germline-derived CDR1 and CDR2 are SNHLY and FYNNEI. This CDR3 is built from 14 residues. V was pared by 5 bases and J by 3 bases, with 11 bases between. The complete variable domain, with remaining parts taken from reference TRBV2 and TRBJ1-5, reads EPEVTQTPSHQVTQMGQEVILRCVPISNHLYFYWYRQILGQKVEFLVSFYNNEISEKSEIFDDQFSVERPDGSNFTLKIRSTKLEDSAMYFCASSNTGNNQPQHFGDGTRLSIL.

This clonotype was detected a few times. The gene calls are TRBV30 and TRBJ1-1; 10 bases fit TRBD1. The V segment lost 1 base and the J segment 11 bases; nucleotides outside the gene matches: 4. Germline CDR1 and CDR2: GTSNPN and SVGIG (reference sequence). The CDR3 extends over 12 amino acids. The CDR3 sequence: CAWSDPGQGAFF. In DNA, the CDR3 is TGTGCCTGGAGTGACCCGGGACAGGGGGCTTTCTTT.

The chain has TRBV12-3 or TRBV12-4 and TRBJ1-2; D is perhaps TRBD1 (6 bases). V was clipped by 7 bases and J by 4 bases, with 16 bases between them. The CDR3 extends over 14 amino acids. For the CDR3, the DNA is TGTGCCAGCACTGACAGGAGGGGGACCTATGGCTACACCTTC. This gives the protein CASTDRRGTYGYTF.

As concerns this clonotype: The junction shows a germline mismatch at one end, possibly a read error. This chain links TRBV12-3 or TRBV12-4 with TRBJ1-3; D is perhaps TRBD1 (6 bases). The CDR3 loop spans 14 amino acids. The CDR3 protein is CASSFRGQGNAIYF. The CDR3 bases are TGTGCCAGCAGCTTTCGGGGGCAAGGAAACGCCATATATTTT.

To note about this clonotype: A much larger clone lies one base from this, so it may be a read error. The chain carries TRBV27 and TRBJ2-4; 10 bases agree with TRBD1. CDR1 is MNHEY and CDR2 is SMNVEV in the germline V gene (reference sequence). This CDR3 region has 18 residues. The CDR3: CASKVSGTGVLAKNIRYF. Here the CDR3 DNA reads TGTGCCAGCAAAGTTTCCGGGACAGGGGTCCTAGCCAAAAACATTCGGTACTTC.

This clonotype was observed at least ten times. This chain links TRBV4-2 with TRBJ2-2; 12 bases map to TRBD2. The CDR3 runs to 20 residues. V lost 3 bases to trimming and J lost 0 bases; unmatched junction nucleotides: 11. Germline V gene lookup returns CDR1 LGHNA and CDR2 YNFKEQ. The CDR3 DNA reads TGTGCCAGCAGCCAGACTCTAGCGGGAGGGTTTATGGCGAACACCGGGGAGCTGTTTTTT. Its translation: CASSQTLAGGFMANTGELFF.

The chain joins TRBV20-1 to TRBJ2-5; D uncertain. CDR3 length equals 13 residues. The V end was cut by 1 base, the J end by 2 bases, with 8 bases between. Germline lookup yields CDR1 DFQATT and CDR2 SNEGSKA (reference sequence). The chain's CDR3 is CSARVAGQETQYF. The CDR3 DNA is TGCAGTGCTAGAGTCGCCGGGCAAGAGACCCAGTACTTC.

This chain joins TRBV4-1 and TRBJ1-1; maybe TRBD1 (5 bases). CDR1 is MGHRA, CDR2 YSYEKL, per germline. The CDR3 is made up of 13 amino acids. Trimming shortened V by 3 bases and J by 4 bases, and 9 bases separated the two germline ends. CDR3 amino acids: CASSQRGSTEAFF. The CDR3 DNA sequence: TGCGCCAGCAGCCAGAGGGGAAGCACTGAAGCTTTCTTT.

Ten or more counts support this clonotype. The chain carries TRBV7-8 and TRBJ2-1; D ambiguous. V lost 5 bases, J lost 6 bases, and 5 bases lay in between. The CDR3 totals 11 residues. Germline assignment: CDR1 SGHVS and CDR2 FQNEAQ. The CDR3 DNA follows: TGTGCCAGCAGCCAAAGCAATGAGCAGTTCTTC. It encodes CASSQSNEQFF.

The chain uses TRBV25-1 and TRBJ1-2; D remains unclear. The CDR3 covers 13 residues. V gave up 4 bases and J gave up 8 bases, with 14 bases separating them. CDR1 and CDR2 from the germline V gene are MGHDK and SYGVNS. CDR3 in DNA: TGTGCCAGCAGTGCACAGCCCCAATCGGGCTACACCTTC. Translating it yields CASSAQPQSGYTF.

On this clonotype itself: A much larger clone sits a single nucleotide away, making a read error possible. The V gene is TRBV10-3, the J gene TRBJ2-1; possible D gene TRBD1, 6 bases. The V gene's germline CDR1 is ENHRY and CDR2 SYGVKD. The CDR3 is 13 residues long. CDR3 in amino acids: CGIQDSSYNEQFF. The CDR3, as DNA: TGTGGCATCCAGGACAGCTCCTACAATGAGCAGTTCTTC.

This clonotype was seen a handful of times. V usage is TRBV20-1 and J usage is TRBJ1-3; the match to TRBD1 covers 7 bases. The germline V gene encodes CDR1 DFQATT and CDR2 SNEGSKA (reference sequence). The J segment lost 0 bases and the V segment lost 5 bases, leaving 1 base of the junction unmatched. The CDR3 consists of 13 residues. The CDR3, as DNA: TGCAGTGCTGACAGGGACTCTGGAAACACCATATATTTT. Protein sequence: CSADRDSGNTIYF.

This clonotype was found a few times. The chain carries TRBV12-3 or TRBV12-4 and TRBJ2-1; D not resolved. The CDR3 is made up of 14 amino acids. Trimming took 3 bases from V and 1 from J, leaving 7 bases between them. CDR3 DNA: TGTGCCAGCAGTTTTGTAGAGTCCTACAATGAGCAGTTCTTC. The encoded protein is CASSFVESYNEQFF.

The table lists this clonotype with a count of one. The chain has TRBV12-5 and TRBJ2-7, with D unclear. Germline V lookup: CDR1 LGHNT, CDR2 FRNRAP. There are 11 residues in the CDR3. V was shortened by 3 bases and J by 7 bases, with 7 bases between the two germline ends. The CDR3 protein is CASGFNGEQYF. Written as DNA, the CDR3 is TGTGCTAGTGGTTTTAACGGGGAGCAGTACTTC.

This clonotype was seen repeatedly, ten times or more. The gene calls are TRBV20-1 and TRBJ2-3; the match to TRBD1 covers 10 bases. This CDR3 has 14 amino acids. With 6 bases clipped from V and 4 bases from J, the junction kept 7 bases outside the gene matches. Germline V gene sequence: CDR1 DFQATT, CDR2 SNEGSKA (reference sequence). The CDR3 protein is CSADRDRGPDTQYF. CDR3 nucleotides: TGCAGTGCAGACCGGGACAGGGGCCCAGATACGCAGTATTTT.

The CDR3 protein is CASSLHYLLAGETQYF. In DNA form, the CDR3 reads TGTGCCAGCAGTTTGCACTACCTCCTGGCAGGGGAGACCCAGTACTTC. V usage is TRBV27 and J usage is TRBJ2-5, with D perhaps TRBD1 (5 bases). The V gene lost 3 bases and the J gene lost 5 bases, with 19 bases spanning the gap. CDR3 size: 16 residues. Germline V gene data show CDR1 as MNHEY and CDR2 as SMNVEV (reference sequence).

The chain has TRBV2 and TRBJ2-1, with a weak D call TRBD2 (5 bases). V was trimmed by 6 bases and J by 10 bases, leaving 13 bases between them. This CDR3 region has 12 residues. In germline, CDR1 is SNHLY, CDR2 FYNNEI. The CDR3 sequence: CASSKGGLEQFF. CDR3 in DNA: TGTGCCAGCAGCAAGGGCGGGCTGGAGCAGTTCTTC.